Described below is a single TCR beta chain sequence and its context. MiXCR was run by TCRdb on the 5' RACE reads, yielding one entry per CDR3 protein. The top ten hold 0.25% to 0.3% of the sample, which has 1.5 million to 2 million distinct CDR3 sequences, under 35% seen once. The entry originates in a study of identical twins. V was cut by 1 base and J by 8 bases, with 11 bases left in between. Germline V CDR1 and CDR2: LNHNV, YYDKDF (reference sequence). The CDR3 contains 13 residues. Sequenced input: cord blood. This clonotype was obtained from a newborn girl in good health. This chain joins TRBV15 and TRBJ1-2; TRBD1 might be the D (5 bases). In DNA, the CDR3 is TGTGCCACCAGCAGAGTCGGGACGGGCGGCTACACCTTC. It is translated as CATSRVGTGGYTF.